These 22 T cell receptor beta chains came from one sample sequenced in a study of regulatory T cells in long-lasting Graves disease. Relying on iRepertoire HTBI primers and Arm-PCR of CDR3 regions, the team built TCR beta libraries. Each CDR3 protein gets one entry after TCRdb re-called the multiplex PCR reads with MiXCR. Counted here are approximately 390,000 distinct CDR3 sequences, 15% to 20% occurring once; the ten biggest clones make up around 20%. Time point of the sample: newly diagnosed GD, antithyroid drugs for less than 3 months. Scientists built the TCR library using RNA that was extracted from PBMCs. These data also featured in a second study, about T cells in Graves' hyperthyroidism and ophthalmopathy.

The source was peripheral blood mononuclear cells (PBMCs), collected at new diagnosis, from a patient treated with antithyroid drugs. The receptors derive from a woman aged 18-29 years with Graves disease.

This clonotype came up many times. CDR3 in DNA: TGTGCCAGCAGCCCGGGACAGCCCCCCTACGAGCAGTACTTC. It translates to CASSPGQPPYEQYF. This sequence joins TRBV7-9 and TRBJ2-7, with 7 bases lining up with TRBD1. Germline V gene lookup returns CDR1 SEHNR and CDR2 FQNEAQ (reference sequence). The CDR3 has 14 amino acids. V shed 5 bases, J shed 2 bases, and the junction held 6 bases outside the gene matches.

Of note for this clonotype: A much larger clone lies one base from this, so it may be a read error. This chain joins TRBV20-1 and TRBJ2-1, with 7 nucleotides matching TRBD2. The CDR3 covers 14 residues. Germline lookup yields CDR1 DFQATT and CDR2 SNEGSKA (reference sequence). The CDR3 protein is CSARASGIYNDQFF. Written as DNA, the CDR3 is TGCAGTGCTAGGGCCAGCGGGATCTACAATGATCAGTTCTTC.

This clonotype showed up many times. Here the CDR3 DNA reads TGTGCCAGCAGTTTATTCCGTCGGACATTGAACACTGAAGCTTTCTTT. Its protein is CASSLFRRTLNTEAFF. This chain uses TRBV28 with TRBJ1-1; maybe TRBD1 (5 bases). V was cut by 1 base and J by 0 bases, with 12 bases left in between. The CDR3 loop spans 16 amino acids. Germline V gene data show CDR1 as MDHEN and CDR2 as SYDVKM.

CDR3 amino acids: CASRGWDSAYEQYF. CDR3 sequence (DNA): TGTGCCAGCAGGGGGTGGGACTCAGCCTACGAGCAGTACTTC. The rearrangement uses TRBV6-2 or TRBV6-3 and TRBJ2-7, with D possibly being TRBD2 (6 bases). V lost 6 bases, J lost 2 bases, and 14 bases lay in between. This CDR3 contains 14 residues. Per the germline V gene, CDR1 is MNHEY and CDR2 is SVGEGT.

V gene TRBV19 combines with J gene TRBJ2-6; tentatively, D is TRBD1 or TRBD2 (5 bases each). The V and J ends lost 4 bases and 0 bases respectively, with 16 bases between them. Germline CDR1 is LNHDA and CDR2 is SQIVND (reference sequence). The CDR3 spans 18 residues. For the CDR3, the DNA is TGTGCCAGTAGTAGCCCCCCCGGGACGAGCTCTGGGGCCAACGTCCTGACTTTC. This sequence encodes CASSSPPGTSSGANVLTF.

This clonotype was found many times. V is TRBV30 and J is TRBJ2-7; D not resolved. The CDR3 totals 13 residues. Per the germline V gene, CDR1 is GTSNPN and CDR2 is SVGIG (reference sequence). V was pared by 4 bases and J by 3 bases, with 13 bases between. In DNA form, the CDR3 reads TGTGCCTGGACCCAAGGACCCTTCTACGAGCAGTACTTC. Protein: CAWTQGPFYEQYF.

The rearrangement links TRBV4-1 to TRBJ2-7; 8 nucleotides align to TRBD2. The CDR3 extends over 15 amino acids. The ends lost 1 base at V and 3 bases at J; junction bases unmatched: 5. From germline, CDR1 is MGHRA and CDR2 YSYEKL. The chain's CDR3 is CASSQVGSGSYEQYF. The DNA for the CDR3 is TGCGCCAGCAGCCAAGTGGGCAGCGGGAGCTACGAGCAGTACTTC.

Ten or more counts support this clonotype. This chain uses TRBV28 with TRBJ1-1, with D possibly TRBD1 on 6 matching bases. Germline values: CDR1 MDHEN, CDR2 SYDVKM. Trimming stripped 5 bases from V and 8 bases from J, with 12 bases between. The CDR3 loop spans 12 amino acids. The CDR3 is CASSTSGTEAFF. The CDR3 DNA is TGTGCCAGCAGTACCTCCGGGACAGAAGCTTTCTTT.

This clonotype was seen many times. The chain recombines TRBV9 with TRBJ2-5; 9 positions agree with TRBD1. CDR3 length equals 15 residues. The V gene end was trimmed by 3 bases and the J gene end by 4 bases; junction bases not matched to a gene: 7. CDR1 is SGDLS, CDR2 YYNGEE, per germline. DNA of the CDR3: TGTGCCAGCAGCGGACAGGGGGGAGGGAGAGAGACCCAGTACTTC. Protein: CASSGQGGGRETQYF.

This clonotype has at least ten counts. The chain joins TRBV20-1 to TRBJ2-5; 9 bases agree with TRBD1. This CDR3 has 14 amino acids. V shed 6 bases, J shed 5 bases, and the junction held 10 bases outside the gene matches. CDR1 DFQATT and CDR2 SNEGSKA come from the germline V gene (reference sequence). The CDR3 region is CSAPIQGAGETQYF. Written as DNA, the CDR3 is TGCAGTGCCCCTATACAGGGGGCGGGGGAGACCCAGTACTTC.

This clonotype was counted many times. The chain links TRBV28 to TRBJ1-2; D perhaps matches TRBD1 (5 bases). V dropped 8 bases and J dropped 3 bases, with 28 bases sitting between them. This CDR3 has 18 amino acids. CDR1 and CDR2 (germline): MDHEN, SYDVKM. CDR3 bases: TGTGCCAGCTCATCAAGGCAGAGACAGAGACCGAAGGACTATGGCTACACCTTC. This encodes CASSSRQRQRPKDYGYTF.

This clonotype was counted many times. The gene calls are TRBV6-1 and TRBJ1-1; 10 bases map to TRBD1. Germline CDR1 and CDR2: MNHNS and SASEGT. The V gene end was trimmed by 0 bases and the J gene end by 6 bases; junction bases not matched to a gene: 4. This CDR3 comprises 15 residues. The CDR3 loop is CASSEAEGQGAEAFF. CDR3 nucleotide sequence: TGTGCCAGCAGTGAAGCTGAAGGACAGGGGGCTGAAGCTTTCTTT.

The table lists this clonotype with many counts. The rearrangement uses TRBV12-3 or TRBV12-4 and TRBJ2-1; D may match TRBD1 or TRBD2 (6 bases each). V lost 4 bases, J lost 11 bases, and 18 bases lay in between. This CDR3 has 14 residues. The CDR3 DNA sequence: TGTGCCAGCAGTTCCTTTAGGGGGGACTCTAAGCAGTTCTTC. The encoded protein is CASSSFRGDSKQFF.

This clonotype showed up just a few times. This chain links TRBV20-1 with TRBJ2-2; 10 nucleotides agree with TRBD2. The V gene end was trimmed by 4 bases and the J gene end by 0 bases; junction bases not matched to a gene: 5. The CDR3 extends over 16 amino acids. Germline V CDR1 and CDR2: DFQATT, SNEGSKA (reference sequence). The CDR3: CSANRLAGPNTGELFF. The CDR3 coding sequence is TGCAGTGCTAATCGACTAGCGGGCCCGAACACCGGGGAGCTGTTTTTT.

This clonotype was recorded at least ten times. This rearrangement joins TRBV20-1 to TRBJ2-1; 7 bases line up with TRBD2. The germline V gene encodes CDR1 DFQATT and CDR2 SNEGSKA (reference sequence). The V segment lost 5 bases and the J segment 0 bases; nucleotides outside the gene matches: 7. The CDR3 is 15 amino acids. This CDR3 reads CSAYSSGGSYNEQFF. The CDR3, as DNA: TGCAGTGCTTATTCTTCGGGGGGCTCCTACAATGAGCAGTTCTTC.

This chain uses TRBV10-3 with TRBJ2-7; 8 bases match TRBD2. V lost 3 bases to trimming and J lost 0 bases; unmatched junction nucleotides: 4. The length of the CDR3 is 15 residues. In germline, CDR1 is ENHRY, CDR2 SYGVKD. CDR3: CAISESGGISYEQYF. CDR3 bases: TGTGCCATCAGTGAAAGCGGGGGCATCTCCTACGAGCAGTACTTC.

The gene calls are TRBV29-1 and TRBJ2-1; D is undetermined. The length of the CDR3 is 16 residues. Germline loops: CDR1 SQVTM, CDR2 ANQGSEA. Trimming pared 2 bases from V and 1 base from J, leaving 15 bases between. CDR3 amino acids: CSVEPWARLSYNEQFF. The DNA of the CDR3 is TGCAGCGTTGAACCGTGGGCCCGTTTATCCTACAATGAGCAGTTCTTC.

This clonotype was detected only a few times. The gene calls are TRBV29-1 and TRBJ2-2; 9 bases fit TRBD2. V lost 4 bases, J lost 4 bases, and 7 bases stayed unmatched. Per germline, CDR1 SQVTM and CDR2 ANQGSEA. This CDR3 has 15 amino acids. In nucleotides, the CDR3 is TGCAGCGTTGCACCAAGCGGGGGGCTCACCGGGGAGCTGTTTTTT. Its protein is CSVAPSGGLTGELFF.

This clonotype was seen ten or more times. The chain employs TRBV29-1 and TRBJ2-2, with D perhaps matching TRBD1 (6 bases). Germline V gene data show CDR1 as SQVTM and CDR2 as ANQGSEA. The ends were cut back, 7 bases at V and 1 base at J, with 10 bases in the middle. The CDR3 sequence is 13 residues long. The CDR3 nucleotides are TGCAGCGGGGGACAACAGAACACCGGGGAGCTGTTTTTT. It is translated as CSGGQQNTGELFF.

This clonotype was counted ten times or more. The chain recombines TRBV11-3 with TRBJ2-7; 8 bases line up with TRBD1. This CDR3 is built from 15 residues. Losses at the gene ends were 1 base for V and 4 bases for J; bases not matched to a gene: 6. Germline V lookup: CDR1 SGHNT, CDR2 YENEEA. The CDR3 sequence is CASSLGTGNRYEQYF. The CDR3 DNA reads as TGTGCCAGCAGCTTAGGGACAGGGAACCGGTACGAGCAGTACTTC.

This clonotype has just a few counts. The chain links TRBV6-4 to TRBJ1-2, with 9 bases lining up with TRBD1. Germline CDR1 reads MRHNA; CDR2 reads SNTAGT. V lost 9 bases, J lost 6 bases, and 11 bases stayed unmatched. This CDR3 contains 14 residues. In nucleotides, the CDR3 is TGTGCCAGTTCCCCTAGACAGGGGGTTGATGGCTACACCTTC. This gives the protein CASSPRQGVDGYTF.

This clonotype was seen many times. V is TRBV28 and J is TRBJ1-6; the D is unclear. The CDR3 sequence is 17 residues long. The germline V gene encodes CDR1 MDHEN and CDR2 SYDVKM. Between the trimmed V and J ends, which lost 3 bases and 0 bases, there was a span of 12 bases. The CDR3 nucleotides read TGTGCCAGCAGTTTTGTTGCCTCTAGCTCCTATAATTCACCCCTCCACTTT. This codes for CASSFVASSSYNSPLHF.